These 23 T cell receptor beta chains originate from one sample sequenced in a study of blood T cell repertoires in COVID-19 (dated by TCRdb to 2020 to 2021). Receptor libraries were prepared by the immunoSEQ multiplex PCR assay. TCRdb holds this immuneACCESS table with in-frame rearrangements only. Some clones are missing; in checked studies, unresolved V genes explain under half, and the rest has no known cause. Present in this sample are some 250,000 clones, roughly 89% of which were seen just once. Approximately 9% of the sample is held by the ten biggest clonotypes. Sequencing was performed on PBMCs or T cells enriched from blood (not recorded which). These receptors originate from a man aged 35 to 55 who had recovered from COVID-19.

This chain uses TRBV13 with TRBJ2-3, with TRBD2 matching over 7 bases. Germline V gene lookup returns CDR1 PRHDT and CDR2 FYEKMQ (reference sequence). The CDR3 loop spans 17 amino acids. V gave up 4 bases and J gave up 6 bases; unmatched junction bases: 16. The CDR3 nucleotides are TGTGCCAGCAGCTCCCTACAGCGGGACCGGTTTTATGATACGCAGTATTTT. Amino acid sequence: CASSSLQRDRFYDTQYF.

The V call is TRBV28, the J call TRBJ2-7, with 11 positions matching TRBD1. Germline CDR1 MDHEN, CDR2 SYDVKM. Unmatched junction bases numbered 3, after V lost 6 bases and J lost 5 bases. CDR3 length: 13 amino acids. The CDR3 loop is CASRDRGRDEQYF. In nucleotides, the CDR3 is TGTGCCAGCAGGGACAGGGGGCGAGACGAGCAGTACTTC.

This chain connects TRBV7-2 to TRBJ2-5; maybe TRBD2 (5 bases). Between the trimmed V and J ends, which lost 0 bases and 5 bases, there was a span of 10 bases. This CDR3 is built from 14 residues. Germline loops: CDR1 SGHTA, CDR2 FQGNSA. The CDR3 reads CASSLAGEAETQYF. Here the CDR3 DNA reads TGTGCCAGCAGCTTAGCGGGAGAGGCGGAGACCCAGTACTTC.

The J gene is TRBJ1-2, the V gene TRBV5-1, with D possibly being TRBD1 (6 bases). CDR1 is SGHRS, CDR2 YFSETQ, per germline. Trimming left V 0 bases short and J 2 bases short, with 8 bases between. This CDR3 contains 14 residues. CDR3: CASSLEDRNYGYTF. CDR3 bases: TGCGCCAGCAGCTTGGAGGACAGAAACTATGGCTACACCTTC.

A single count supports this clone. The chain uses TRBV6-5 and TRBJ2-1; a weak D match, TRBD2 (5 bases). Between the trimmed V and J ends, which lost 1 base and 0 bases, there was a span of 10 bases. Germline CDR1 is MNHEY and CDR2 is SVGAGI. This CDR3 has 16 residues. The CDR3 region is CASSYYSGSSYNEQFF. In DNA, the CDR3 is TGTGCCAGCAGTTACTATTCTGGGAGCTCCTACAATGAGCAGTTCTTC.

The chain couples TRBV6-5 to TRBJ2-3; 11 bases match TRBD2. Per germline, CDR1 MNHEY and CDR2 SVGAGI. The CDR3 runs to 15 residues. V trimming: 6 bases; J trimming: 4 bases; junction bases outside the gene matches: 6. The CDR3 loop is CASSSSGGAPDTQYF. As DNA, the CDR3 is TGTGCCAGCAGCAGTAGCGGGGGGGCCCCAGATACGCAGTATTTT.

This rearrangement joins TRBV5-4 to TRBJ2-7, with D perhaps TRBD1 (5 bases). Looked up from germline, CDR1 is SGHNT and CDR2 is YYREEE (reference sequence). The CDR3 loop spans 14 amino acids. Trimming shortened V by 0 bases and J by 3 bases, and 10 bases separated the two germline ends. DNA for the CDR3: TGTGCCAGCAGCTTGGCTAGGGGCGGCTACGAGCAGTACTTC. Translating gives CASSLARGGYEQYF.

This chain connects TRBV15 to TRBJ1-2; 10 bases fit TRBD1. Germline V lookup: CDR1 LNHNV, CDR2 YYDKDF (reference sequence). The V segment lost 6 bases and the J segment 4 bases; nucleotides outside the gene matches: 5. The CDR3 is 14 residues long. CDR3 residues: CATRRQGAGYGYTF. The CDR3 DNA follows: TGTGCCACCAGAAGACAGGGGGCGGGCTATGGCTACACCTTC. Looking up the rest from reference TRBV15 and TRBJ1-2 gives the full variable domain: DAMVIQNPRYQVTQFGKPVTLSCSQTLNHNVMYWYQQKSSQAPKLLFHYYDKDFNNEADTPDNFQSRRPNTSFCFLDIRSPGLGDTAMYLCATRRQGAGYGYTFGSGTRLTVV.

This clone showed up just a few times. The rearrangement links TRBV7-7 to TRBJ2-5; D possibly corresponds to TRBD2 (5 bases). Germline V lookup: CDR1 SSHAT, CDR2 FNYEAQ (reference sequence). With 5 bases removed from V and 4 bases from J, the gap between germline ends came to 20 bases. The CDR3 totals 16 residues. For the CDR3, the DNA is TGTGCCAGCAGCACAAACCTAGGGAGTACGGGAGAGACCCAGTACTTC. Translated: CASSTNLGSTGETQYF.

This rearrangement joins TRBV10-3 to TRBJ2-3; D unclear. Trimming took 1 base from V and 4 from J, leaving 3 bases between them. CDR3 size: 12 residues. Germline CDR1 ENHRY, CDR2 SYGVKD. CDR3 protein: CAISEFADTQYF. The CDR3 DNA follows: TGTGCCATCAGTGAGTTCGCAGATACGCAGTATTTT.

The rearrangement joins TRBV7-4 to TRBJ1-5; D might be TRBD1 (5 bases). The CDR3 contains 14 residues. CDR1 is SGHVT, CDR2 SQSDAQ, per germline. V lost 3 bases and J 4 bases, leaving 10 bases between the germline ends. CDR3 sequence: CASSFVGANQPQHF. The DNA for the CDR3 is TGTGCCAGCAGCTTCGTAGGGGCGAATCAGCCCCAGCATTTT.

The gene calls are TRBV29-1 and TRBJ1-2; no clear D gene. The germline CDR1 and CDR2 sequences are SQVTM and ANQGSEA. V was pared by 7 bases and J by 5 bases, with 14 bases between. CDR3 size: 12 residues. In nucleotides, the CDR3 is TGCAGCGCCGAGTCGGGGAATTATGGCTACACCTTC. This gives the protein CSAESGNYGYTF.

The table lists this clone with a count of one. The chain links TRBV27 to TRBJ1-2; a possible D gene is TRBD1 (6 bases). Trimming left V 0 bases short and J 4 bases short, with 21 bases between. This CDR3 spans 18 amino acids. Germline values: CDR1 MNHEY, CDR2 SMNVEV (reference sequence). CDR3 DNA: TGTGCCAGCAGTTTATCTTACGGGGGGCCTCCCTTTGTCTATGGCTACACCTTC. Protein sequence: CASSLSYGGPPFVYGYTF.

The J gene is TRBJ2-3, the V gene TRBV20-1; perhaps TRBD1 as D (6 bases). The germline V and J ends were trimmed by 3 bases and 7 bases, with 8 bases remaining between them. The germline CDR1 and CDR2 sequences are DFQATT and SNEGSKA (reference sequence). The CDR3 contains 11 residues. CDR3 in DNA: TGCAGTGCTAGGGGACAATATACGCAGTATTTT. Its protein is CSARGQYTQYF.

The chain couples TRBV27 to TRBJ2-1, with 8 bases identical to TRBD1. The CDR3 runs to 15 residues. The ends lost 8 bases at V and 5 bases at J; junction bases unmatched: 11. Germline V gene data show CDR1 as MNHEY and CDR2 as SMNVEV (reference sequence). Here the CDR3 DNA reads TGTGCCAGCTGGGGAACAGGGGGGAGAAACAATGAGCAGTTCTTC. Translation gives CASWGTGGRNNEQFF.

The chain is built from TRBV29-1 and TRBJ1-4; TRBD1 aligns across 8 bases. CDR3 length: 16 amino acids. V shed 7 bases and J 0 bases; nucleotides not matched to a gene: 10. Germline assignment: CDR1 SQVTM and CDR2 ANQGSEA. The CDR3 region is CSAKRQGFSTNEKLFF. Here the CDR3 DNA reads TGCAGCGCTAAGCGACAGGGGTTTTCAACTAATGAAAAACTGTTTTTT.

This clone is a singleton in its sample. This rearrangement joins TRBV7-2 to TRBJ2-7; 8 positions agree with TRBD2. The CDR3 sequence is 13 residues long. J was trimmed by 0 bases and V by 7 bases; bases with no gene match: 2. Germline assignment: CDR1 SGHTA and CDR2 FQGNSA. The CDR3: CASTSGSSYEQYF. For the CDR3, the DNA is TGTGCCAGCACGAGCGGGAGCTCCTACGAGCAGTACTTC. The variable domain in full, with the rest retrieved from reference TRBV7-2 and TRBJ2-7, is GAGVSQSPSNKVTEKGKDVELRCDPISGHTALYWYRQSLGQGLEFLIYFQGNSAPDKSGLPSDRFSAERTGGSVSTLTIQRTQQEDSAVYLCASTSGSSYEQYFGPGTRLTVT.

This clone has a handful of counts. The chain uses TRBV6-5 and TRBJ1-2, with D maybe TRBD1 (5 bases). The CDR3 contains 14 residues. The V end lost 5 bases, the J end lost 4 bases, and 14 bases lay between the germline ends. Looked up from germline, CDR1 is MNHEY and CDR2 is SVGAGI. The CDR3 coding sequence is TGTGCCAGCAGTCCGCCGTCTGGGGCCTATGGCTACACCTTC. This sequence encodes CASSPPSGAYGYTF.

The chain carries TRBV15 and TRBJ2-1, with a possible D match to TRBD2 (6 bases). This CDR3 region has 13 residues. Trimming took 0 bases from V and 10 from J, leaving 10 bases between them. The germline gives CDR1 LNHNV, CDR2 YYDKDF (reference sequence). The CDR3 sequence: CATSREGGPEQFF. As DNA, the CDR3 is TGTGCCACCAGCAGAGAGGGGGGACCAGAGCAGTTCTTC.

The V call is TRBV28, the J call TRBJ1-1; 7 bases map to TRBD1. Germline CDR1 is MDHEN and CDR2 is SYDVKM. V dropped 3 bases and J dropped 4; count of bases not matched to a gene: 2. The CDR3 consists of 13 residues. The CDR3 DNA sequence: TGTGCCAGCAGTTTGCAGGGGGGCACTGAAGCTTTCTTT. Protein product: CASSLQGGTEAFF.

This clone was seen a single time. The chain carries TRBV4-2 and TRBJ1-3, with TRBD1 identical over 11 bases. Per the germline V gene, CDR1 is LGHNA and CDR2 is YNFKEQ. There are 17 residues in the CDR3. Germline trimming cut 4 bases from V and 0 bases from J; bases unmatched to any gene: 5. The DNA of the CDR3 is TGTGCCAGCAGCCGGGGACAGGGGGGAAACTCTGGAAACACCATATATTTT. This codes for CASSRGQGGNSGNTIYF.

This clone was detected only once. This chain connects TRBV7-9 to TRBJ2-5; 15 bases are shared with TRBD2. The CDR3 totals 17 residues. Germline V gives CDR1 SEHNR, CDR2 FQNEAQ (reference sequence). V shed 4 bases, J shed 3 bases, and the junction held 6 bases outside the gene matches. The CDR3 sequence: CASSSGTSGRTKETQYF. CDR3 bases: TGTGCCAGCAGCTCTGGGACTAGCGGGAGGACCAAAGAGACCCAGTACTTC.

The chain combines TRBV7-9 with TRBJ1-6, with D possibly being TRBD1 (6 bases). In germline, CDR1 is SEHNR, CDR2 FQNEAQ (reference sequence). V lost 1 base, J lost 10 bases, and 20 bases lay in between. CDR3 length: 17 amino acids. In DNA, the CDR3 is TGTGCCAGCAGCTTAGGGCGGACGGGACACGTGCAATCACCCCTCCACTTT. Translating it yields CASSLGRTGHVQSPLHF.